This T cell receptor (beta chain) originates from a study of OX40 agonist ivuxolimab in advanced cancers. Study-wide findings and caveats: Clonal expansion from baseline to week 6 occurred in both CD4+ and CD8+ T cells.

Concerning this clone itself: Antigen unknown.

The CDR3 is 13 residues long. J lost 6 bases, V lost 5 bases, and 6 bases had no gene match. Germline CDR1 is SNHLY and CDR2 is FYNNEI. Clones were read by immunoSEQ multiplex PCR, and TCRdb kept only the in-frame ones, dropping some. The profile shows around 80,000 clones, approximately 84% of them singletons. Here the sequenced sample was CD4+ or CD8+ T cells sorted from blood, taken in a trial of the OX40 agonist ivuxolimab. The clonotype originates from an adult with an advanced solid tumor such as melanoma, head and neck, liver or kidney cancer. This chain uses TRBV2 with TRBJ1-2, with TRBD1 identical over 7 bases. The CDR3 region is CASSTTGANGYTF. The CDR3 coding sequence is TGTGCCAGCAGTACCACAGGGGCTAATGGCTACACCTTC.